The T cell receptor (beta chain) described here comes from a study of T cell changes during pregnancy in multiple sclerosis. Libraries were prepared by immunoSEQ multiplex PCR; TCRdb keeps only in-frame clonotypes and omits some of them. The profile shows 90,000 to 95,000 clones, almost 95% of them singletons. Sequencing was performed on peripheral blood, taken in the third trimester of pregnancy. This sequence originates from a female donor with multiple sclerosis, enrolled in a pregnancy study.

CDR3 protein: CASSGGQGFQETQYF. DNA of the CDR3: TGTGCCAGCAGTGGGGGACAGGGTTTTCAGGAGACCCAGTACTTC. V usage is TRBV27 and J usage is TRBJ2-5, with 9 bases that match TRBD1. J lost 5 bases, V lost 5 bases, and 9 bases had no gene match. The CDR3 is 15 amino acids. Germline V gives CDR1 MNHEY, CDR2 SMNVEV (reference sequence).